The present TCR beta chain was sequenced within a study of regulatory T cells in long-lasting Graves disease. There are a few counts of this clonotype. What it recognizes is unknown. Time point of the sample: newly diagnosed GD, antithyroid drugs for less than 3 months. PBMCs were the source of the RNA used for TCR sequencing. CDR3-region Arm-PCR and iRepertoire HTBI primers produced the TCR beta libraries. TCRdb passed the multiplex PCR reads through MiXCR, listing each CDR3 protein once. This table holds about 440,000 distinct CDR3 sequences, 15% found once. Between the trimmed V and J ends, which lost 1 base and 0 bases, there was a span of 15 bases. The CDR3 is 16 amino acids. Germline assignment: CDR1 DFQATT and CDR2 SNEGSKA (reference sequence). Study-level findings and limits: Those with persistent disease had in common more public clonotypes (about 3,000) than new patients (approximately 970). Persistent cases favored TRBV28, TRBJ1-2 and TRBJ2-5.

This sample was shared with a second study, whose subject was T cells in Graves' hyperthyroidism and ophthalmopathy. That source adds: No progression to ophthalmopathy during 18 months of follow-up defined stable disease. For the diagnoses, clinical symptoms, serum thyroxine and TRAb, thyroid ultrasound and orbital computed tomography were used.

The V gene is TRBV20-1, the J gene TRBJ2-5; D gene unclear. The sample consisted of peripheral blood mononuclear cells (PBMCs), taken at new diagnosis, from a patient treated with antithyroid drugs. This sequence originates from a woman aged 25 to 45 with Graves disease. The CDR3 DNA reads TGCAGTGCTAGAGCGCAACCAGGAAGTTACCAAGAGACCCAGTACTTC. Its protein is CSARAQPGSYQETQYF.